These 27 T cell receptor beta chains share one sample of origin, sequenced in a study of follicular helper T cells after annual influenza vaccination. Clones were sequenced by immunoSEQ multiplex PCR, and TCRdb holds only the in-frame ones, with some missing. Found here are about 9,800 clones, 83% of them singletons; the top ten hold around 0.36%. Time point indicated: 2014-2015 season, 7 days after vaccination. Sequencing used CXCR5- memory CD4+ T cells sorted from blood, obtained 7 days after influenza vaccination. Every receptor here comes from an adult who received the influenza vaccine.

The V and J genes are TRBV14 and TRBJ1-1, with TRBD1 as a possible D gene (5 bases). CDR1 and CDR2 from the germline V gene are SGHDN and FVKESK. The V end lost 4 bases, the J end lost 0 bases, and 12 bases lay between the germline ends. CDR3 length: 15 amino acids. This CDR3 reads CASSRMGLLNTEAFF. DNA for the CDR3: TGTGCCAGCAGCCGCATGGGGCTATTGAACACTGAAGCTTTCTTT.

The chain combines TRBV11-2 with TRBJ2-5; perhaps TRBD2 as D (5 bases). Germline-derived CDR1 and CDR2 are SGHAT and FQNNGV. Trimming shortened V by 7 bases and J by 0 bases, and 9 bases separated the two germline ends. The CDR3 is 13 amino acids. CDR3 protein: CASTLANQETQYF. CDR3 bases: TGTGCCAGCACTCTAGCAAACCAAGAGACCCAGTACTTC.

V and J are TRBV6-1 and TRBJ1-5, with D unclear. In germline, CDR1 is MNHNS, CDR2 SASEGT. There are 15 residues in the CDR3. Trimming cost V 2 bases and J 3 bases, with 11 bases left between them. CDR3 nucleotide sequence: TGTGCCAGCAGTGAAATAATCGGGCCCAATCAGCCCCAGCATTTT. It encodes CASSEIIGPNQPQHF.

This sequence joins TRBV6-6 and TRBJ2-3; 8 nucleotides match TRBD2. Looked up from germline, CDR1 is MNHNY and CDR2 is SVGAGI (reference sequence). This CDR3 region has 16 residues. V dropped 4 bases and J dropped 4; count of bases not matched to a gene: 10. The CDR3, as DNA: TGTGCCAGCAGTTCGCATTCGGGGGGGAGCGCAGATACGCAGTATTTT. Its protein is CASSSHSGGSADTQYF.

The gene calls are TRBV9 and TRBJ2-1, with 12 bases identical to TRBD2. With 5 bases clipped from V and 4 bases from J, the junction kept 7 bases outside the gene matches. Per the germline V gene, CDR1 is SGDLS and CDR2 is YYNGEE. The CDR3 has 16 amino acids. CDR3 nucleotide sequence: TGTGCCAGCAGTGTGACTAGCGGGGGACCTTACAATGAGCAGTTCTTC. This encodes CASSVTSGGPYNEQFF.

The chain has TRBV7-2 and TRBJ1-1; D gene uncertain. V lost 5 bases and J lost 11, with 15 bases in between. Germline loops: CDR1 SGHTA, CDR2 FQGNSA. CDR3 length: 12 amino acids. CDR3 loop: CASSTRWMLAFF. The CDR3, as DNA: TGTGCCAGCAGCACCAGGTGGATGCTGGCTTTCTTT.

This clone was counted only a few times. The CDR3 region is CASSLTGIRNQPQHF. For the CDR3, the DNA is TGTGCCAGCAGTTTGACAGGGATTCGCAATCAGCCCCAGCATTTT. This chain connects TRBV27 to TRBJ1-5, with 7 bases aligning to TRBD1. The CDR3 is 15 residues long. With V trimmed by 3 bases and J by 2 bases, 4 bases remained unmatched. Germline CDR1 MNHEY, CDR2 SMNVEV (reference sequence).

This rearrangement joins TRBV25-1 to TRBJ1-2, with TRBD1 identical over 9 bases. The CDR3 is 17 amino acids. Looked up from germline, CDR1 is MGHDK and CDR2 is SYGVNS. After removal of 2 bases from V and 2 bases from J, the junction contained 9 bases not matched to a gene. The CDR3 nucleotides are TGTGCCAGCAGTGAAAATTTCGGACAGGGGAAGAACTATGGCTACACCTTC. Its protein product is CASSENFGQGKNYGYTF.

This clone was seen a handful of times. This chain connects TRBV7-2 to TRBJ2-7; no clear D. Germline values: CDR1 SGHTA, CDR2 FQGNSA. This CDR3 has 13 residues. The V end lost 6 bases, the J end lost 3 bases, and 12 bases lay between the germline ends. CDR3 protein: CASSDSTSYEQYF. CDR3 coding DNA: TGTGCCAGCAGTGATTCCACAAGCTACGAGCAGTACTTC.

The chain carries TRBV7-2 and TRBJ2-5; D ambiguous. The CDR3 loop spans 12 amino acids. V dropped 1 base and J dropped 3 bases, with 3 bases sitting between them. Per the germline V gene, CDR1 is SGHTA and CDR2 is FQGNSA. In DNA, the CDR3 is TGTGCCAGCAGCTTAGACAAAGAGACCCAGTACTTC. It translates to CASSLDKETQYF.

This sequence joins TRBV7-3 and TRBJ2-2; TRBD1 matches at 8 bases. Losses at the gene ends were 0 bases for V and 5 bases for J; bases not matched to a gene: 8. The CDR3 runs 17 residues. Germline V CDR1 and CDR2: SGHTA, FQGTGA. DNA of the CDR3: TGTGCCAGCAGCTTAACGTGGCAGGGGGCGACTACCGGGGAGCTGTTTTTT. It translates to CASSLTWQGATTGELFF.

The CDR3 bases are TGTGCCAGCTCACGGGACACCGATCAGCCCCAGCATTTT. Amino acid sequence: CASSRDTDQPQHF. The gene calls are TRBV18 and TRBJ1-5, with D possibly being TRBD1 (6 bases). Trimming cost V 4 bases and J 5 bases, with 9 bases left between them. The CDR3 extends over 13 amino acids. Germline V gives CDR1 KGHSH, CDR2 LQKENI.

The chain couples TRBV27 to TRBJ2-7; 11 bases fit TRBD1. The germline CDR1 and CDR2 sequences are MNHEY and SMNVEV (reference sequence). Trimming removed 7 bases from V and 4 bases from J; junction bases left unmatched: 9. This CDR3 is built from 15 residues. The CDR3 loop is CASTTFGTGGYEQYF. The DNA for the CDR3 is TGTGCCAGCACGACCTTCGGGACAGGGGGTTACGAGCAGTACTTC.

The CDR3 nucleotides read TGTGCCAGCTCACCGTCCGAAGAGACCCAGTACTTC. Encoded protein: CASSPSEETQYF. The rearrangement uses TRBV18 and TRBJ2-5; D unclear. The germline V and J ends were trimmed by 3 bases and 3 bases, with 5 bases remaining between them. Germline V gives CDR1 KGHSH, CDR2 LQKENI. The CDR3 is 12 amino acids.

The V gene is TRBV5-1, the J gene TRBJ2-5, with 8 bases that match TRBD1. J was trimmed by 5 bases and V by 4 bases; bases with no gene match: 10. Germline lookup yields CDR1 SGHRS and CDR2 YFSETQ. This CDR3 spans 15 amino acids. CDR3 amino acids: CASSHRQGFGETQYF. CDR3 sequence (DNA): TGCGCCAGCAGCCACCGACAGGGGTTTGGGGAGACCCAGTACTTC.

The V and J genes are TRBV14 and TRBJ2-5; 7 positions match TRBD1. J was trimmed by 4 bases and V by 0 bases; bases with no gene match: 8. The CDR3 is 16 residues long. The V gene's germline CDR1 is SGHDN and CDR2 FVKESK. In DNA, the CDR3 is TGTGCCAGCAGCCAAGATCGGGCAGGGGGACGAGAGACCCAGTACTTC. Its protein is CASSQDRAGGRETQYF. The entire variable domain, with the rest obtained from reference TRBV14 and TRBJ2-5, is as follows: EAGVTQFPSHSVIEKGQTVTLRCDPISGHDNLYWYRRVMGKEIKFLLHFVKESKQDESGMPNNRFLAERTGGTYSTLKVQPAELEDSGVYFCASSQDRAGGRETQYFGPGTRLLVL.

The chain uses TRBV28 and TRBJ2-7; TRBD2 matches at 8 bases. The length of the CDR3 is 17 residues. Germline V lookup: CDR1 MDHEN, CDR2 SYDVKM. Losses at the gene ends were 5 bases for V and 3 bases for J; bases not matched to a gene: 15. In DNA form, the CDR3 reads TGTGCCAGCAGTGAGGCAGTTAGGGTCGGGGGGGTCTACGAGCAGTACTTC. Translation gives CASSEAVRVGGVYEQYF.

The chain recombines TRBV6-6 with TRBJ1-1; D perhaps matches TRBD1 (5 bases). Germline-derived CDR1 and CDR2 are MNHNY and SVGAGI (reference sequence). V was trimmed by 6 bases and J by 8 bases, leaving 19 bases between them. This CDR3 has 14 amino acids. CDR3 sequence reads: CASRPDILLMEAFF. CDR3 DNA sequence: TGTGCCAGCAGACCGGACATCCTCCTCATGGAAGCTTTCTTT.

The chain joins TRBV5-6 to TRBJ2-1; 15 positions match TRBD2. Germline CDR1 reads SGHDT; CDR2 reads YYEEEE. Trimming removed 4 bases from V and 8 bases from J; junction bases left unmatched: 10. This CDR3 region has 17 residues. The CDR3 DNA follows: TGTGCCAGCAGCCCGGACCTTCGGACTAGCGGGGGGGATGAGCAGTTCTTC. The encoded protein is CASSPDLRTSGGDEQFF.

This chain uses TRBV7-2 with TRBJ1-3, with 8 positions matching TRBD1. CDR3 length equals 17 residues. Germline V lookup: CDR1 SGHTA, CDR2 FQGNSA. Trimming took 1 base from V and 0 from J; bases not matched to a gene: 5. The CDR3: CASSLGRTGFSGNTIYF. The CDR3 DNA reads TGTGCCAGCAGCTTAGGGCGGACAGGGTTCTCTGGAAACACCATATATTTT.

The genes are TRBV7-2 and TRBJ2-1, with a tentative D call TRBD1 (5 bases). Deletions cut 5 bases from V and 6 bases from J, with 17 bases between. Germline CDR1 reads SGHTA; CDR2 reads FQGNSA. The CDR3 totals 15 residues. The CDR3 coding sequence is TGTGCCAGCAGCACTATGCTGGGGCAGCTCAATGAGCAGTTCTTC. This sequence encodes CASSTMLGQLNEQFF.

V usage is TRBV7-2 and J usage is TRBJ2-7; D unclear. Germline CDR1 and CDR2: SGHTA and FQGNSA. This CDR3 is 15 amino acids long. Between the trimmed V and J ends, which lost 2 bases and 1 base, there was a span of 12 bases. CDR3 nucleotide sequence: TGTGCCAGCAGCTTACAGGATTTGGGTTCCTACGAGCAGTACTTC. Translation: CASSLQDLGSYEQYF.

This clone was recorded only once. This rearrangement joins TRBV7-2 to TRBJ2-1, with 9 bases fitting TRBD2. Unmatched junction bases numbered 4, after V lost 4 bases and J lost 3 bases. This CDR3 spans 15 amino acids. Germline-derived CDR1 and CDR2 are SGHTA and FQGNSA. The CDR3 sequence: CASSSLAGDYNEQFF. The CDR3 region has the DNA TGTGCCAGCAGCTCCTTAGCGGGAGACTACAATGAGCAGTTCTTC.

This chain uses TRBV6-6 with TRBJ2-7, with TRBD1 identical over 8 bases. CDR1 and CDR2 from the germline V gene are MNHNY and SVGAGI (reference sequence). The CDR3 extends over 13 amino acids. V dropped 4 bases and J dropped 7; count of bases not matched to a gene: 6. As DNA, the CDR3 is TGTGCCAGCAGTTCCACCACAGGGGGGGAGCAGTACTTC. The encoded protein is CASSSTTGGEQYF.

The chain recombines TRBV18 with TRBJ1-1; the D is unclear. The CDR3 is 14 amino acids. The V gene lost 3 bases and the J gene lost 4 bases, with 12 bases spanning the gap. The germline V gene has CDR1 KGHSH and CDR2 LQKENI. This CDR3 is CASSPYTAPTEAFF. The CDR3 nucleotides are TGTGCCAGCTCACCTTATACAGCCCCCACTGAAGCTTTCTTT.

This clone was seen just once. J is TRBJ2-3 and V is TRBV5-1; 10 bases are a match to TRBD2. CDR1 SGHRS and CDR2 YFSETQ come from the germline V gene. The CDR3 is 16 amino acids. J lost 3 bases, V lost 1 base, and 5 bases had no gene match. The CDR3 DNA reads TGCGCCAGCAGCTTGAGGCTAGCGGGGGAAACAGATACGCAGTATTTT. Translation: CASSLRLAGETDTQYF. Using reference TRBV5-1 and TRBJ2-3 for the parts outside the CDR3, the full variable domain is KAGVTQTPRYLIKTRGQQVTLSCSPISGHRSVSWYQQTPGQGLQFLFEYFSETQRNKGNFPGRFSGRQFSNSRSEMNVSTLELGDSALYLCASSLRLAGETDTQYFGPGTRLTVL.

The V gene is TRBV6-5, the J gene TRBJ2-2; 11 nucleotides align to TRBD2. The length of the CDR3 is 15 residues. The ends lost 0 bases at V and 6 bases at J; junction bases unmatched: 0. The V gene's germline CDR1 is MNHEY and CDR2 SVGAGI. CDR3 region: CASSYSSGGAGELFF. The DNA for the CDR3 is TGTGCCAGCAGTTACTCTAGCGGGGGGGCCGGGGAGCTGTTTTTT.